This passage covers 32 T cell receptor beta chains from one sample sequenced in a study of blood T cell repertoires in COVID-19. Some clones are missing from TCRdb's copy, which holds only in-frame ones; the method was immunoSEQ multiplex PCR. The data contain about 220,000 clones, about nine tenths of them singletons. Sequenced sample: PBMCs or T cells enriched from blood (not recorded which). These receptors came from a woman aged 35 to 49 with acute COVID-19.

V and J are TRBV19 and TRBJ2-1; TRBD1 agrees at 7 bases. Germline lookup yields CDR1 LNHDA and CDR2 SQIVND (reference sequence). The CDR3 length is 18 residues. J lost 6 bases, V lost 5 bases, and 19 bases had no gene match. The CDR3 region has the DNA TGTGCCAGTAGTGTCGGGACAGCTAGGTTGCCTAAGTCCAATGAGCAGTTCTTC. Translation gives CASSVGTARLPKSNEQFF.

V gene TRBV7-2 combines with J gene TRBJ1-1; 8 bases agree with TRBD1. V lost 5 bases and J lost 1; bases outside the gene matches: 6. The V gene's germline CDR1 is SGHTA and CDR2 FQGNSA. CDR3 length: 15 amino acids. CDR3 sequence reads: CASSPSGGRNTEAFF. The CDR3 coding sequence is TGTGCCAGCAGCCCATCAGGGGGCAGGAACACTGAAGCTTTCTTT.

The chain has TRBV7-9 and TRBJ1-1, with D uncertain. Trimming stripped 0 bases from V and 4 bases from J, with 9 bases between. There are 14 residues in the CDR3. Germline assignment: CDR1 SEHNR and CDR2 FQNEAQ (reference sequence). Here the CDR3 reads CASSLAASVTEAFF. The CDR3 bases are TGTGCCAGCAGCTTAGCGGCCAGTGTCACTGAAGCTTTCTTT.

CDR3 in DNA: TGTGCCAGCAGTCCCGCTAGCGGGGGGGCCACAGAGACCCAGTACTTC. Translating it yields CASSPASGGATETQYF. The genes are TRBV27 and TRBJ2-5, with 12 bases matching TRBD2. Per the germline V gene, CDR1 is MNHEY and CDR2 is SMNVEV (reference sequence). J gave up 4 bases and V 5 bases, and 8 bases lay outside the gene matches. The CDR3 has 16 amino acids.

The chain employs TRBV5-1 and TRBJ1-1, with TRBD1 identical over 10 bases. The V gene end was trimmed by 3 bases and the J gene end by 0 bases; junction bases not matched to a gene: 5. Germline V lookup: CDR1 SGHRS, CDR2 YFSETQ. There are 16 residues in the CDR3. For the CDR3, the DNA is TGCGCCAGCAGCTGGGACAGGGGAAACATGAACACTGAAGCTTTCTTT. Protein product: CASSWDRGNMNTEAFF. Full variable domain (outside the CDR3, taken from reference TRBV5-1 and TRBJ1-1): KAGVTQTPRYLIKTRGQQVTLSCSPISGHRSVSWYQQTPGQGLQFLFEYFSETQRNKGNFPGRFSGRQFSNSRSEMNVSTLELGDSALYLCASSWDRGNMNTEAFFGQGTRLTVV.

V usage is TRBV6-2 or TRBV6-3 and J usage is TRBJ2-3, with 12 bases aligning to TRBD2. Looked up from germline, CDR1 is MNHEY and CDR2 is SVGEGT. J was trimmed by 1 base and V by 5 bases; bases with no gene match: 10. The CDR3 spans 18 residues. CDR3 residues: CASSTGLAGNWRTDTQYF. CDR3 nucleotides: TGTGCCAGCAGTACCGGACTAGCGGGGAATTGGCGCACAGATACGCAGTATTTT.

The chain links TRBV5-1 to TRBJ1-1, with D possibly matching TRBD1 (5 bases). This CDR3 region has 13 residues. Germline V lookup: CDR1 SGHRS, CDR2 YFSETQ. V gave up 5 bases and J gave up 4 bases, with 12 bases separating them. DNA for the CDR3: TGCGCCAGCAGTCAGGGATTTACCACTGAAGCTTTCTTT. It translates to CASSQGFTTEAFF. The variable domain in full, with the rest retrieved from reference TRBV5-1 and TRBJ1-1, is KAGVTQTPRYLIKTRGQQVTLSCSPISGHRSVSWYQQTPGQGLQFLFEYFSETQRNKGNFPGRFSGRQFSNSRSEMNVSTLELGDSALYLCASSQGFTTEAFFGQGTRLTVV.

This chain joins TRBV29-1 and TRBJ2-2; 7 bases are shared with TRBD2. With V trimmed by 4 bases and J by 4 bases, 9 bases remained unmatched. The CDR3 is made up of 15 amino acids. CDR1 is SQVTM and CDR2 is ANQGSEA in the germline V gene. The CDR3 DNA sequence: TGCAGCGTTGTTGTGTTAGGCGGGGGCACCGGGGAGCTGTTTTTT. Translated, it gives CSVVVLGGGTGELFF.

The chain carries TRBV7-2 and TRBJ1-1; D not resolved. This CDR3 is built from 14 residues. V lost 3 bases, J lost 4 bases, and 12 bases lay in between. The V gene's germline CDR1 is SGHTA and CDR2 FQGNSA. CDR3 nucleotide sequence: TGTGCCAGCAGCTTGGTCGGGTCGGGCACTGAAGCTTTCTTT. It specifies CASSLVGSGTEAFF.

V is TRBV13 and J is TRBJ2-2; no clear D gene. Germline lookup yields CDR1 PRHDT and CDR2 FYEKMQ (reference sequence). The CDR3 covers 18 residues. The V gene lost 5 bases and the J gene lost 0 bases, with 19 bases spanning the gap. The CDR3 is CASSPLPTQPANTGELFF. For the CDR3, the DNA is TGTGCCAGCAGCCCTCTACCAACACAGCCCGCGAACACCGGGGAGCTGTTTTTT.

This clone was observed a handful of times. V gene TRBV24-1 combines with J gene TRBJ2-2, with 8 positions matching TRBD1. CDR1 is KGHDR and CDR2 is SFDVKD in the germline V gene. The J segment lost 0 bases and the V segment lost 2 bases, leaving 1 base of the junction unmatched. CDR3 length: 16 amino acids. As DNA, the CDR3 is TGTGCCACCAGTGATTGGGACAGGACGAACACCGGGGAGCTGTTTTTT. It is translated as CATSDWDRTNTGELFF.

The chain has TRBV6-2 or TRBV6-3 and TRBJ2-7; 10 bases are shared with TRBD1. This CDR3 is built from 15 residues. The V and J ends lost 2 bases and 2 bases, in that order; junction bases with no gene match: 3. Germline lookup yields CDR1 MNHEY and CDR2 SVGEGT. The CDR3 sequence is CASSYRDRGPYEQYF. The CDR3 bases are TGTGCCAGCAGTTACAGGGACAGGGGACCCTACGAGCAGTACTTC.

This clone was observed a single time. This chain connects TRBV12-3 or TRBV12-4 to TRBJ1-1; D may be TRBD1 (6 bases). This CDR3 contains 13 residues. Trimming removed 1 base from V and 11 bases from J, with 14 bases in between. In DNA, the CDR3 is TGTGCCAGCAGTTTAGGAACCGGGGGGCACGCTTTCTTT. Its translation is CASSLGTGGHAFF.

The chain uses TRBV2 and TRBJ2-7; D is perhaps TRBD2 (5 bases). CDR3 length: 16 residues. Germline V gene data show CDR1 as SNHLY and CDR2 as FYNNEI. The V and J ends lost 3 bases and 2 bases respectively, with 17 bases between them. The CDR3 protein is CASSDHSDSSTYEQYF. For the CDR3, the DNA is TGTGCCAGCAGTGACCATTCGGACTCCTCCACCTACGAGCAGTACTTC.

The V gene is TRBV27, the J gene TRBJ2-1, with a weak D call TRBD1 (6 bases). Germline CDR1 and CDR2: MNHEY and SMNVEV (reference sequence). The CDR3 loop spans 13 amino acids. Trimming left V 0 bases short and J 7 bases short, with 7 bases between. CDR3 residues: CASSLSRGNEQFF. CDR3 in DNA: TGTGCCAGCAGTTTATCGAGGGGGAATGAGCAGTTCTTC.

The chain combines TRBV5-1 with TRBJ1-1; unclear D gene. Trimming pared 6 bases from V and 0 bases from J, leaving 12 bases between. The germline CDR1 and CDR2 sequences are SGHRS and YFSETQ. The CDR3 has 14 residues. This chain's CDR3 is CASKFGSVNTEAFF. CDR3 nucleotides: TGCGCCAGCAAGTTCGGGTCTGTGAACACTGAAGCTTTCTTT.

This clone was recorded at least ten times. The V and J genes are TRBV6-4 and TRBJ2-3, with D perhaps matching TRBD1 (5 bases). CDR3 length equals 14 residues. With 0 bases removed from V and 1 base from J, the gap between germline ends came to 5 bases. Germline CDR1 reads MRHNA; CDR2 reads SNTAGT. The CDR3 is CASSDSGGTDTQYF. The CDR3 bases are TGTGCCAGCAGTGACTCAGGGGGCACAGATACGCAGTATTTT.

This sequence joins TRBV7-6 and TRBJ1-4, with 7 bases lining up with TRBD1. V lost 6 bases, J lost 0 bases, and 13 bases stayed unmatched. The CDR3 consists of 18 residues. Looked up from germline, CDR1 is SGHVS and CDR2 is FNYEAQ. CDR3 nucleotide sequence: TGTGCCAGCAGTACAACCGGGACAGAGAGTGCAACTAATGAAAAACTGTTTTTT. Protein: CASSTTGTESATNEKLFF.

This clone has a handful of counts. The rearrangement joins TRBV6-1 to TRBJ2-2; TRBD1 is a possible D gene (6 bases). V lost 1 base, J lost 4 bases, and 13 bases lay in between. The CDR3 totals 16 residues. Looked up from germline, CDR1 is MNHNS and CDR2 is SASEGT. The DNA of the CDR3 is TGTGCCAGCAGTGAAGGGACAGATACTATCACCGGGGAGCTGTTTTTT. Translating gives CASSEGTDTITGELFF.

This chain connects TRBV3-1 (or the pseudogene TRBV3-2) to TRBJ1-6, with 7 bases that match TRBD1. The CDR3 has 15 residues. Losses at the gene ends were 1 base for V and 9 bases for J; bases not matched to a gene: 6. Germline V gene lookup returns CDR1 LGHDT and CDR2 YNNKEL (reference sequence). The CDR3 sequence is CASSQVGTAGSPLHF. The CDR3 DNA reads TGTGCCAGCAGCCAAGTTGGGACAGCGGGTTCACCCCTCCACTTT.

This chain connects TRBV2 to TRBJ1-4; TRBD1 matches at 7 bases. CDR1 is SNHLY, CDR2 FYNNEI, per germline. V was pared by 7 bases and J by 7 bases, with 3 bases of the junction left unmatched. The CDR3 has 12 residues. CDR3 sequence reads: CASKGAAEKLFF. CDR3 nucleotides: TGTGCCAGCAAGGGGGCGGCTGAAAAACTGTTTTTT.

CDR3 in amino acids: CASRPMAGGGYTF. In DNA, the CDR3 is TGTGCCAGCAGGCCAATGGCGGGGGGCGGCTACACCTTC. The rearrangement uses TRBV27 and TRBJ1-2, with D possibly being TRBD1 (6 bases). This CDR3 spans 13 amino acids. The V end was cut by 6 bases, the J end by 8 bases, with 16 bases between. CDR1 and CDR2 from the germline V gene are MNHEY and SMNVEV (reference sequence).

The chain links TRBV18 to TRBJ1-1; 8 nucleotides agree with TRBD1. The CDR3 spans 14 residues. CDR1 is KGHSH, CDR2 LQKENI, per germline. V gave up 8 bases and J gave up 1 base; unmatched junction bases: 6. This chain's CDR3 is CASHLDRGNTEAFF. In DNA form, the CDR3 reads TGTGCCAGCCATCTCGACAGGGGGAACACTGAAGCTTTCTTT.

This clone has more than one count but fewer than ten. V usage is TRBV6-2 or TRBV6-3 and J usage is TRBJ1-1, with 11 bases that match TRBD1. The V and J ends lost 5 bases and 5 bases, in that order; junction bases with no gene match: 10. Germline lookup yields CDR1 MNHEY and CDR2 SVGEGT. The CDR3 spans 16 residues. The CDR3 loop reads CASSRGTGGTRTEAFF. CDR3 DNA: TGTGCCAGCAGTCGCGGGACAGGGGGGACAAGGACTGAAGCTTTCTTT.

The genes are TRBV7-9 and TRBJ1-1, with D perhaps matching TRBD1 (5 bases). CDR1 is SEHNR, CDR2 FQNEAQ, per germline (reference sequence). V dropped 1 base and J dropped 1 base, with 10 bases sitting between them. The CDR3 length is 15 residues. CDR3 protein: CASSLVGAPNTEAFF. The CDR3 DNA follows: TGTGCCAGCAGCTTAGTTGGGGCCCCGAACACTGAAGCTTTCTTT.

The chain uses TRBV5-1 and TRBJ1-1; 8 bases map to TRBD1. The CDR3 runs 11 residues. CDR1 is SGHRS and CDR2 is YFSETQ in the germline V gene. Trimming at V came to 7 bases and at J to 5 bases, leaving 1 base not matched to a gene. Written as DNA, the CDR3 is TGCGCCAGCCAGGGGGCAACTGAAGCTTTCTTT. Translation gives CASQGATEAFF.

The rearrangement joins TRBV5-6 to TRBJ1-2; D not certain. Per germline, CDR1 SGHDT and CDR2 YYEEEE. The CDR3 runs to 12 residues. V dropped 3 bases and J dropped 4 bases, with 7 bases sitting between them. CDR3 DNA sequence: TGTGCCAGCAGCTCCGACACCTATGGCTACACCTTC. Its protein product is CASSSDTYGYTF.

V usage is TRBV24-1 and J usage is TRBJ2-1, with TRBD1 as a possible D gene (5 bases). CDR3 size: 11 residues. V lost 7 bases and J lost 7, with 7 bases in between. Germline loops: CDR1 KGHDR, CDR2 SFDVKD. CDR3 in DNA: TGTGCCACCAGCCCAGGGAATGAGCAGTTCTTC. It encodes CATSPGNEQFF.

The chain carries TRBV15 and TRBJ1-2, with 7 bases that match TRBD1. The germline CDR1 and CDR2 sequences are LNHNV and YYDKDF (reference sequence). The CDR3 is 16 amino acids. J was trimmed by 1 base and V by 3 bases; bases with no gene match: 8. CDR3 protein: CATSRVGQARNYGYTF. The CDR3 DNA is TGTGCCACCAGCAGGGTTGGACAGGCCCGTAACTATGGCTACACCTTC.

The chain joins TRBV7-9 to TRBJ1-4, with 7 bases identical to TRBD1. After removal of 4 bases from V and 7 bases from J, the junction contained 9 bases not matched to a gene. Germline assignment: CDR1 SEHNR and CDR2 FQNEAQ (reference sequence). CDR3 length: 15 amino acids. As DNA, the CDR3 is TGTGCCAGCAGCTCTCCAGGGGGTGCGGCTGAAAAACTGTTTTTT. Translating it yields CASSSPGGAAEKLFF.

CDR3 bases: TGTGCCAGCAGCTTTGGAGGGAACCGCCCTAATGAAGCTTTCTTT. Translated, it gives CASSFGGNRPNEAFF. This chain connects TRBV5-4 to TRBJ1-1, with D uncertain. CDR1 and CDR2 (germline): SGHNT, YYREEE (reference sequence). The ends were cut back, 2 bases at V and 7 bases at J, with 18 bases in the middle. This CDR3 region has 15 residues.

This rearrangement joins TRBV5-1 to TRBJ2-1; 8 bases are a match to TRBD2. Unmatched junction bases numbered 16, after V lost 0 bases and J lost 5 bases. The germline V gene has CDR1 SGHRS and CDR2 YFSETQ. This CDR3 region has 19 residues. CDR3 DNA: TGCGCCAGCAGCTTGGCCCCCGGGGGTAGCGGGGCATCAGACAATGAGCAGTTCTTC. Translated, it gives CASSLAPGGSGASDNEQFF.